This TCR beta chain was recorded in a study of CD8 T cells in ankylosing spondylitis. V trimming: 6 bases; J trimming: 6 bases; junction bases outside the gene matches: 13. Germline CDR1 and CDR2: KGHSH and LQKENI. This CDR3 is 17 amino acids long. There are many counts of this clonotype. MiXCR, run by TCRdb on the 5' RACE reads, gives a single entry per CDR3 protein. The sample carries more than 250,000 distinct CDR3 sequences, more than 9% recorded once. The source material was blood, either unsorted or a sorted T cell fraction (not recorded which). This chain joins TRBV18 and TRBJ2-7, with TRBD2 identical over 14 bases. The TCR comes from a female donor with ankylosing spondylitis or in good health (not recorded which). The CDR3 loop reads CASSPGLAGGGPSEQYF. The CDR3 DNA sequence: TGTGCCAGCTCCCCTGGACTAGCGGGAGGAGGGCCCTCCGAGCAGTACTTC.